The 28 T cell receptor beta chains given below trace back to one sample, sequenced in a study of technical replicates of blood from a few donors. Profiled with immunoSEQ multiplex PCR; TCRdb holds only in-frame clones, not every one. The data hold around 81,000 clones, with nearly 97% observed a single time. The specimen sequenced was T cells isolated from PBMCs. The origin of the receptors is a human donor in good health.

The chain recombines TRBV11-2 with TRBJ2-1; TRBD1 matches 7 bases. V lost 1 base and J lost 7; bases outside the gene matches: 10. The CDR3 contains 16 residues. Germline CDR1 and CDR2: SGHAT and FQNNGV. In nucleotides, the CDR3 is TGTGCCAGCAGCTTAGTAGGGGGCGTAGGGCAAAATGAGCAGTTCTTC. Translated, it gives CASSLVGGVGQNEQFF.

This chain uses TRBV5-1 with TRBJ1-5; possibly TRBD1 for D (5 bases). The germline CDR1 and CDR2 sequences are SGHRS and YFSETQ. This CDR3 has 16 amino acids. Between the trimmed V and J ends, which lost 4 bases and 1 base, there was a span of 15 bases. For the CDR3, the DNA is TGCGCCAGCAGCGCGGGGGGACCCCTCAGCAATCAGCCCCAGCATTTT. Translated, it gives CASSAGGPLSNQPQHF.

This chain links TRBV6-5 with TRBJ1-1, with a tentative D call TRBD1 (5 bases). The germline V and J ends were trimmed by 3 bases and 5 bases, with 10 bases remaining between them. Germline CDR1 and CDR2: MNHEY and SVGAGI. CDR3 size: 13 residues. The CDR3 protein is CASSYIRGTEAFF. The CDR3 DNA follows: TGTGCCAGCAGTTATATAAGGGGAACTGAAGCTTTCTTT.

V usage is TRBV27 and J usage is TRBJ1-1, with D uncertain. The CDR3 is made up of 13 amino acids. Germline CDR1 and CDR2: MNHEY and SMNVEV (reference sequence). V was cut by 4 bases and J by 10 bases, with 16 bases left in between. The CDR3 protein is CASSYSALATAFF. For the CDR3, the DNA is TGTGCCAGCAGTTACTCGGCCTTAGCGACAGCTTTCTTT.

CDR3 DNA: TGTGCCTGGATAGGACAGGGAGAGCAGCCCCAGCATTTT. This translates into CAWIGQGEQPQHF. The rearrangement uses TRBV30 and TRBJ1-5; 8 bases fit TRBD1. The CDR3 loop spans 13 amino acids. CDR1 is GTSNPN and CDR2 is SVGIG in the germline V gene (reference sequence). V shed 4 bases, J shed 7 bases, and the junction held 6 bases outside the gene matches.

This clone has just one count. The rearrangement joins TRBV7-9 to TRBJ2-5; the D is unclear. The CDR3 extends over 14 amino acids. CDR1 SEHNR and CDR2 FQNEAQ come from the germline V gene (reference sequence). Trimming left V 6 bases short and J 5 bases short, with 16 bases between. For the CDR3, the DNA is TGTGCCAGCAGGAACGGCCAGGTTATGGAGACCCAGTACTTC. Amino acids: CASRNGQVMETQYF.

This chain links TRBV10-3 with TRBJ2-1, with TRBD2 identical over 12 bases. This CDR3 has 16 residues. Germline V gene lookup returns CDR1 ENHRY and CDR2 SYGVKD. V shed 6 bases, J shed 7 bases, and the junction held 10 bases outside the gene matches. The CDR3 sequence: CAIRGSGTSGLNEQFF. In DNA form, the CDR3 reads TGTGCCATCAGGGGTTCCGGGACTAGCGGGTTAAATGAGCAGTTCTTC.

The rearrangement links TRBV29-1 to TRBJ2-5; 7 positions match TRBD1. Germline assignment: CDR1 SQVTM and CDR2 ANQGSEA. V gave up 3 bases and J gave up 4 bases; unmatched junction bases: 17. CDR3 size: 17 residues. CDR3 DNA: TGCAGCGTTGACCGAAGTGAGACAGGGTGGGTAGGAGAGACCCAGTACTTC. Protein product: CSVDRSETGWVGETQYF.

The chain combines TRBV21-1 with TRBJ2-5; the table gives TRBD2 as D, unverified against the DNA. TRBV21-1 is annotated as a pseudogene. The CDR3 extends over 14 amino acids. The CDR3 nucleotides are TGTGCCAGCAAGACCCAAGGGAGCCGGGAGACCCAGTACTTC. Its protein product is CASKTQGSRETQYF.

The V call is TRBV29-1, the J call TRBJ1-2; D ambiguous. Germline values: CDR1 SQVTM, CDR2 ANQGSEA. The germline V and J ends were trimmed by 4 bases and 1 base, with 7 bases remaining between them. CDR3 length equals 12 residues. In DNA form, the CDR3 reads TGCAGCGTTGTTAGTAATAACTATGGCTACACCTTC. This sequence encodes CSVVSNNYGYTF.

This sequence joins TRBV4-1 and TRBJ2-1, with TRBD2 as a possible D gene (5 bases). The ends were cut back, 0 bases at V and 0 bases at J, with 12 bases in the middle. This CDR3 has 17 amino acids. Germline CDR1 reads MGHRA; CDR2 reads YSYEKL. The CDR3 is CASSQDIVANSYNEQFF. The DNA of the CDR3 is TGCGCCAGCAGCCAAGATATAGTAGCGAACTCCTACAATGAGCAGTTCTTC.

The chain links TRBV10-1 to TRBJ2-3; 7 bases fit TRBD2. The CDR3 is 15 amino acids. The germline V gene has CDR1 WNHNN and CDR2 SYGVQD (reference sequence). The J segment lost 2 bases and the V segment lost 2 bases, leaving 4 bases of the junction unmatched. CDR3 region: CASSEEREYTDTQYF. The CDR3 nucleotides are TGCGCCAGCAGTGAGGAGCGGGAATACACAGATACGCAGTATTTT.

The chain is built from TRBV5-6 and TRBJ2-4; TRBD2 matches at 11 bases. The V segment lost 5 bases and the J segment 8 bases; nucleotides outside the gene matches: 12. The CDR3 runs 16 residues. Germline CDR1 SGHDT, CDR2 YYEEEE. The CDR3 DNA sequence: TGTGCCAGCAGGAGAAGTAGCGGGAGGGCCTTGGACATTCAGTACTTC. It codes for CASRRSSGRALDIQYF.

The chain recombines TRBV6-6 with TRBJ1-3; 8 bases agree with TRBD1. Germline loops: CDR1 MNHNY, CDR2 SVGAGI (reference sequence). The CDR3 sequence is 16 residues long. The trim removed 4 bases at V and 10 bases at J, leaving 15 bases unmatched. The CDR3 DNA reads as TGTGCCAGCAGTTCCAAACCCGGGACAGGTGACGGGACCATATATTTT. Its protein is CASSSKPGTGDGTIYF.

The gene calls are TRBV6-1 and TRBJ1-4; 9 bases are shared with TRBD1. With 4 bases clipped from V and 8 bases from J, the junction kept 8 bases outside the gene matches. Germline CDR1 reads MNHNS; CDR2 reads SASEGT. This CDR3 has 15 amino acids. The CDR3 reads CASSARTGEGEKLFF. CDR3 sequence (DNA): TGTGCCAGCAGTGCTCGGACAGGGGAGGGGGAAAAACTGTTTTTT.

The gene calls are TRBV19 and TRBJ2-7; 7 bases agree with TRBD1. V was clipped by 5 bases and J by 3 bases; unmatched bases: 1. The length of the CDR3 is 12 residues. Germline V gene lookup returns CDR1 LNHDA and CDR2 SQIVND (reference sequence). CDR3 coding DNA: TGTGCCAGTAGTCGACAGGGCTACGAGCAGTACTTC. It specifies CASSRQGYEQYF.

The chain links TRBV7-2 to TRBJ2-5; D perhaps matches TRBD1 (5 bases). The CDR3 extends over 14 amino acids. The germline gives CDR1 SGHTA, CDR2 FQGNSA. The V gene lost 1 base and the J gene lost 0 bases, with 6 bases spanning the gap. The CDR3 loop is CASSLGQYQETQYF. The CDR3 DNA reads as TGTGCCAGCAGCTTAGGACAGTACCAAGAGACCCAGTACTTC.

The gene calls are TRBV15 and TRBJ1-5; no definite D call. The CDR3 totals 12 residues. Germline V gene sequence: CDR1 LNHNV, CDR2 YYDKDF (reference sequence). Between the trimmed V and J ends, which lost 5 bases and 4 bases, there was a span of 6 bases. DNA of the CDR3: TGTGCCACCAGCCTCAGTAATCAGCCCCAGCATTTT. Its protein product is CATSLSNQPQHF.

CDR3 loop: CASSEHGQPSSGNTIYF. DNA for the CDR3: TGCGCCAGCAGTGAGCATGGACAGCCGTCCTCTGGAAACACCATATATTTT. This rearrangement joins TRBV10-1 to TRBJ1-3; possible D gene TRBD1, 6 bases. The V gene lost 2 bases and the J gene lost 0 bases, with 14 bases spanning the gap. This CDR3 has 17 residues. The germline V gene encodes CDR1 WNHNN and CDR2 SYGVQD (reference sequence).

This chain joins TRBV6-1 and TRBJ2-7, with D possibly being TRBD2 (6 bases). Germline CDR1 and CDR2: MNHNS and SASEGT. Trimming shortened V by 8 bases and J by 1 base, and 9 bases separated the two germline ends. CDR3 size: 12 residues. CDR3 sequence (DNA): TGTGCCAGCCGCGGGGTTTCCTACGAGCAGTACTTC. Its protein is CASRGVSYEQYF.

V usage is TRBV2 and J usage is TRBJ2-1, with D possibly being TRBD2 (6 bases). The CDR3 covers 16 residues. Trimming pared 2 bases from V and 0 bases from J, leaving 11 bases between. The germline gives CDR1 SNHLY, CDR2 FYNNEI. The chain's CDR3 is CASSEIGGSSYNEQFF. CDR3 nucleotides: TGTGCCAGCAGTGAAATAGGAGGGAGCTCCTACAATGAGCAGTTCTTC.

The chain recombines TRBV4-3 with TRBJ2-1; 8 nucleotides line up with TRBD2. Germline trimming cut 0 bases from V and 3 bases from J; bases unmatched to any gene: 4. Germline V gene data show CDR1 as LGHNA and CDR2 as YSLEER. The CDR3 is 16 amino acids. The CDR3 bases are TGCGCCAGCAGCCAAGATTGGCGGGAGGACTACAATGAGCAGTTCTTC. It is translated as CASSQDWREDYNEQFF.

The V gene is TRBV19, the J gene TRBJ2-7; the match to TRBD2 covers 7 bases. The CDR3 is 14 amino acids. Trimming removed 2 bases from V and 7 bases from J; junction bases left unmatched: 8. The germline V gene has CDR1 LNHDA and CDR2 SQIVND (reference sequence). The CDR3 protein is CASSILAADSEQYF. Written as DNA, the CDR3 is TGTGCCAGTAGTATACTAGCGGCAGACTCGGAGCAGTACTTC. The whole variable domain, remainder taken from reference TRBV19 and TRBJ2-7, is DGGITQSPKYLFRKEGQNVTLSCEQNLNHDAMYWYRQDPGQGLRLIYYSQIVNDFQKGDIAEGYSVSREKKESFPLTVTSAQKNPTAFYLCASSILAADSEQYFGPGTRLTVT.

V gene TRBV28 combines with J gene TRBJ2-7; 12 positions agree with TRBD2. The CDR3 is 15 amino acids. Trimming removed 4 bases from V and 3 bases from J; junction bases left unmatched: 4. The germline V gene has CDR1 MDHEN and CDR2 SYDVKM. In DNA form, the CDR3 reads TGTGCCAGCAGTTCCGGACTAGCGGGGAGCTACGAGCAGTACTTC. This gives the protein CASSSGLAGSYEQYF.

This rearrangement joins TRBV7-9 to TRBJ1-1; the D gene is possibly TRBD1 (5 bases). The V end lost 1 base, the J end lost 8 bases, and 17 bases lay between the germline ends. Germline CDR1 SEHNR, CDR2 FQNEAQ (reference sequence). This CDR3 comprises 15 residues. CDR3 in amino acids: CASSLEGRLLGEAFF. The CDR3 DNA follows: TGTGCCAGCAGCTTAGAGGGGAGGCTCCTTGGGGAAGCTTTCTTT.

The V call is TRBV11-3, the J call TRBJ2-3, with 10 bases lining up with TRBD2. There are 18 residues in the CDR3. The V segment lost 1 base and the J segment 0 bases; nucleotides outside the gene matches: 7. Germline V CDR1 and CDR2: SGHNT, YENEEA. The CDR3 DNA reads TGTGCCAGCAGCTTAGGACTAGCGGGCGTACCTAGCACAGATACGCAGTATTTT. Its translation is CASSLGLAGVPSTDTQYF.

The V and J genes are TRBV18 and TRBJ1-5; the D gene is possibly TRBD1 (5 bases). The V gene lost 6 bases and the J gene lost 3 bases, with 9 bases spanning the gap. The germline V gene has CDR1 KGHSH and CDR2 LQKENI. CDR3 length: 13 amino acids. CDR3 coding DNA: TGTGCCAGCTCTAAAGGGGACAATCAGCCCCAGCATTTT. Its protein product is CASSKGDNQPQHF.

The chain joins TRBV5-1 to TRBJ1-2; 9 nucleotides agree with TRBD1. The germline CDR1 and CDR2 sequences are SGHRS and YFSETQ. This CDR3 is 13 amino acids long. After removal of 2 bases from V and 5 bases from J, the junction contained 1 base not matched to a gene. The CDR3 DNA is TGCGCCAGCAGCTTAGGGACAGGGTATGGCTACACCTTC. Residues: CASSLGTGYGYTF.